The clone carrying this TCR beta chain came up once. Its antigen is not known. The CDR3 extends over 18 amino acids. CDR1 is SGHAT, CDR2 FQNNGV, per germline. The trim removed 5 bases at V and 3 bases at J, leaving 19 bases unmatched. This sample is part of a study of cytomegalovirus exposure and HLA in healthy donors. Points from the study as a whole: Productive status was seen about 87% or about 30% of the time for most TCR beta V segments in an earlier analysis. Later analysis showed TCR association rates varying by HLA locus, highest for DRB1 and lowest for HLA-C.

PCR primers comprised 60 Vbeta and 13 Jbeta primers. The method was immunoSEQ multiplex PCR; TCRdb's version includes in-frame clones alone and lacks a portion of them. This table holds 110,000 to 150,000 clones, around 80% found once. The V and J genes are TRBV11-2 and TRBJ2-7, with TRBD1 identical over 7 bases. The sample comprised PBMCs. The clonotype was recovered from a boy aged 2 to 10 in good health and CMV-seronegative. This CDR3 reads CASSQDRVYGEIGYEQYF. The CDR3 DNA reads TGTGCCAGCAGCCAAGACAGGGTTTATGGGGAAATCGGCTACGAGCAGTACTTC. Full variable domain (missing parts from reference TRBV11-2 and TRBJ2-7): EAGVAQSPRYKIIEKRQSVAFWCNPISGHATLYWYQQILGQGPKLLIQFQNNGVVDDSQLPKDRFSAERLKGVDSTLKIQPAKLEDSAVYLCASSQDRVYGEIGYEQYFGPGTRLTVT.